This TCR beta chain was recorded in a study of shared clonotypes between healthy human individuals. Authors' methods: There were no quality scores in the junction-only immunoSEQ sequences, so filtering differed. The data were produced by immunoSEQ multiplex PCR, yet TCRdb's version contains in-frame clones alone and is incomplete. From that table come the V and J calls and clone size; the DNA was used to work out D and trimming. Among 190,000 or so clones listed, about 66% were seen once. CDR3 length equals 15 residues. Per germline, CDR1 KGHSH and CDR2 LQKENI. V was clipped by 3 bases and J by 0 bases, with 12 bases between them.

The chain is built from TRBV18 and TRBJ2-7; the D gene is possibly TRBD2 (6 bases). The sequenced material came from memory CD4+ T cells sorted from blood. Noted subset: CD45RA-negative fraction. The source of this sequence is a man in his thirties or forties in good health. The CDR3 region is CASSPAGYNSYEQYF. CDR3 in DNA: TGTGCCAGCTCACCGGCGGGGTATAACTCCTACGAGCAGTACTTC.